These 16 T cell receptor beta chains were sequenced from one sample in a study of blood T cell repertoires in COVID-19. Generated by immunoSEQ multiplex PCR, the TCRdb table keeps only in-frame clones and is missing some. The sample has hundreds of thousands of clones, more than 80% seen once. Sample: peripheral blood. Receptors were obtained from a woman in her thirties with active or convalescent COVID-19.

The sample holds a few counts of this clone. This sequence joins TRBV5-1 and TRBJ1-2; TRBD1 aligns across 10 bases. The germline gives CDR1 SGHRS, CDR2 YFSETQ. The J segment lost 6 bases and the V segment lost 0 bases, leaving 5 bases of the junction unmatched. CDR3 length equals 15 residues. CDR3 DNA sequence: TGCGCCAGCAGCTTGGAGACAGGGGGCTATAATGGCTACACCTTC. Its translation is CASSLETGGYNGYTF.

The chain employs TRBV5-1 and TRBJ1-1; D might be TRBD1 (5 bases). V was cut by 4 bases and J by 0 bases, with 10 bases left in between. The CDR3 runs 14 residues. Germline V gene lookup returns CDR1 SGHRS and CDR2 YFSETQ. DNA for the CDR3: TGCGCCAGCAGCCGCACAGGAATGAACACTGAAGCTTTCTTT. It specifies CASSRTGMNTEAFF.

The chain is built from TRBV7-2 and TRBJ2-5; 8 nucleotides align to TRBD2. Germline loops: CDR1 SGHTA, CDR2 FQGNSA. V lost 5 bases and J lost 5; bases outside the gene matches: 13. This CDR3 contains 16 residues. As DNA, the CDR3 is TGTGCCAGCAGCAATCCGGGACTAGGGCTCTCGGAGACCCAGTACTTC. It translates to CASSNPGLGLSETQYF.

This chain joins TRBV24-1 and TRBJ1-2, with D unresolved. Germline CDR1 is KGHDR and CDR2 is SFDVKD. The CDR3 has 12 amino acids. V gave up 3 bases and J gave up 6 bases, with 7 bases separating them. The chain's CDR3 is CATSDDSNGYTF. CDR3 nucleotide sequence: TGTGCCACCAGTGATGACTCGAATGGCTACACCTTC.

The chain uses TRBV6-5 and TRBJ2-4; D possibly corresponds to TRBD2 (5 bases). The CDR3 runs 14 residues. V lost 5 bases to trimming and J lost 0 bases, with 8 bases between them. CDR1 is MNHEY, CDR2 SVGAGI, per germline. In nucleotides, the CDR3 is TGTGCCAGCAGTAGAGCGGTAGCCAAAAACATTCAGTACTTC. Protein: CASSRAVAKNIQYF.

The CDR3: CASSSQGAGQPQHF. As DNA, the CDR3 is TGTGCCAGTAGTTCACAGGGGGCGGGTCAGCCCCAGCATTTT. This chain joins TRBV19 and TRBJ1-5, with 9 bases identical to TRBD1. The J segment lost 6 bases and the V segment lost 5 bases, leaving 5 bases of the junction unmatched. Germline values: CDR1 LNHDA, CDR2 SQIVND (reference sequence). The CDR3 is 14 amino acids. Filled out from reference TRBV19 and TRBJ1-5, the complete variable domain reads DGGITQSPKYLFRKEGQNVTLSCEQNLNHDAMYWYRQDPGQGLRLIYYSQIVNDFQKGDIAEGYSVSREKKESFPLTVTSAQKNPTAFYLCASSSQGAGQPQHFGDGTRLSIL.

J is TRBJ1-1 and V is TRBV15, with D maybe TRBD1 (5 bases). CDR3 length equals 16 residues. Trimming pared 3 bases from V and 0 bases from J, leaving 14 bases between. CDR1 LNHNV and CDR2 YYDKDF come from the germline V gene (reference sequence). As DNA, the CDR3 is TGTGCCACCAGCAGCGACTTTCAGACAGTGAACACTGAAGCTTTCTTT. Its protein is CATSSDFQTVNTEAFF.

The V and J genes are TRBV7-8 and TRBJ1-3; D perhaps matches TRBD1 (6 bases). The germline gives CDR1 SGHVS, CDR2 FQNEAQ. The CDR3 sequence is 15 residues long. V was pared by 5 bases and J by 3 bases, with 14 bases between. Written as DNA, the CDR3 is TGTGCCAGCAGCCTAATGACAGGAGGTGGAAACACCATATATTTT. Its translation is CASSLMTGGGNTIYF.

This chain joins TRBV3-1 (or the pseudogene TRBV3-2) and TRBJ2-3, with D unclear. The CDR3 sequence is 13 residues long. Trimming pared 8 bases from V and 0 bases from J, leaving 9 bases between. Germline CDR1 and CDR2: LGHDT and YNNKEL (reference sequence). CDR3 sequence reads: CASHRSSTDTQYF. CDR3 DNA: TGTGCCAGCCACAGATCTAGCACAGATACGCAGTATTTT.

J is TRBJ1-1 and V is TRBV27; maybe TRBD1 (6 bases). Germline CDR1 is MNHEY and CDR2 is SMNVEV (reference sequence). This CDR3 has 15 amino acids. The V end lost 5 bases, the J end lost 1 base, and 14 bases lay between the germline ends. CDR3 nucleotides: TGTGCCAGCAGTCCCGCCCCGGGACAGAACACTGAAGCTTTCTTT. Its protein product is CASSPAPGQNTEAFF.

This chain connects TRBV12-5 to TRBJ1-1; the D is unclear. The CDR3 length is 13 residues. The germline V gene has CDR1 LGHNT and CDR2 FRNRAP. The V end was cut by 3 bases, the J end by 4 bases, with 9 bases between. In DNA form, the CDR3 reads TGTGCTAGTGGTTTAGAGGGAGGCACTGAAGCTTTCTTT. Its translation: CASGLEGGTEAFF.

This clone appeared a single time. V gene TRBV11-2 combines with J gene TRBJ1-1; perhaps TRBD1 as D (6 bases). The CDR3 totals 14 residues. The germline gives CDR1 SGHAT, CDR2 FQNNGV. The V end was cut by 6 bases, the J end by 1 base, with 12 bases between. CDR3 sequence (DNA): TGTGCCAGCAGGCCCGGGACACCGAACACTGAAGCTTTCTTT. This gives the protein CASRPGTPNTEAFF.

The count of this clone is one. This chain connects TRBV15 to TRBJ2-3; 8 bases align to TRBD2. V trimming: 3 bases; J trimming: 5 bases; junction bases outside the gene matches: 7. CDR1 and CDR2 from the germline V gene are LNHNV and YYDKDF (reference sequence). CDR3 size: 15 residues. The CDR3, as DNA: TGTGCCACCAGCAGCGCCGGGAGGGTAGTAGATACGCAGTATTTT. Translating it yields CATSSAGRVVDTQYF. The complete variable domain, with remaining parts taken from reference TRBV15 and TRBJ2-3, reads DAMVIQNPRYQVTQFGKPVTLSCSQTLNHNVMYWYQQKSSQAPKLLFHYYDKDFNNEADTPDNFQSRRPNTSFCFLDIRSPGLGDTAMYLCATSSAGRVVDTQYFGPGTRLTVL.

The CDR3 DNA reads as TGCAGCGTATTGTCCTTAATGAACACTGAAGCTTTCTTT. It yields the protein CSVLSLMNTEAFF. The chain uses TRBV29-1 and TRBJ1-1; D is unclear. Germline CDR1 is SQVTM and CDR2 is ANQGSEA. This CDR3 is 13 amino acids long. V dropped 6 bases and J dropped 0 bases, with 11 bases sitting between them.

This clone was seen only a few times. The rearrangement joins TRBV5-8 to TRBJ1-2; no reliable D call. Germline V gives CDR1 SGHTS, CDR2 YDEGEE. V was clipped by 4 bases and J by 9 bases, with 13 bases between them. The CDR3 spans 12 residues. CDR3 nucleotide sequence: TGTGCCAGCAGCCCCGGACTAGGCCGCTACACCTTC. Protein: CASSPGLGRYTF. Drawing the rest from reference TRBV5-8 and TRBJ1-2, the complete variable domain is EAGVTQSPTHLIKTRGQQATLRCSPISGHTSVYWYQQALGLGLQFLLWYDEGEERNRGNFPPRFSGRQFPNYSSELNVNALELEDSALYLCASSPGLGRYTFGSGTRLTVV.

The V call is TRBV7-2, the J call TRBJ2-1, with 9 bases fitting TRBD2. Germline CDR1 SGHTA, CDR2 FQGNSA. This CDR3 is built from 17 residues. After removal of 1 base from V and 6 bases from J, the junction contained 10 bases not matched to a gene. This chain's CDR3 is CASSLGLAGHGVNEQFF. DNA of the CDR3: TGTGCCAGCAGCTTAGGGCTAGCGGGACACGGGGTCAATGAGCAGTTCTTC.